This T cell receptor beta chain was documented in a study of T cell repertoires in cytomegalovirus infection. The wider study: Public TCR beta signatures indicated both CMV infection and matching HLA type. Overall study results and limits: There were HLA-C-restricted CMV-specific TCR beta clonotypes dominating the ex vivo response.

The germline V gene has CDR1 MDHEN and CDR2 SYDVKM. The V and J ends lost 6 bases and 3 bases, in that order; junction bases with no gene match: 8. The CDR3 extends over 17 amino acids. This clonotype has at least ten counts. Its antigen is still unknown. TCRdb redid the calling of the reads with MiXCR, one entry per CDR3 protein. The repertoire holds over 250,000 distinct CDR3 sequences, with over 20% as singletons. The sequence derives from a human donor in good health (CMV status not recorded). Some clones in this sample may be carry-over from other donors' samples. The chain joins TRBV28 to TRBJ2-7; TRBD2 matches 16 bases. The sequenced sample consisted of PBMCs. The CDR3: CASSPTGLAGGNYEQYF. The CDR3 DNA is TGTGCCAGCAGCCCAACGGGACTAGCGGGAGGGAACTACGAGCAGTACTTC.